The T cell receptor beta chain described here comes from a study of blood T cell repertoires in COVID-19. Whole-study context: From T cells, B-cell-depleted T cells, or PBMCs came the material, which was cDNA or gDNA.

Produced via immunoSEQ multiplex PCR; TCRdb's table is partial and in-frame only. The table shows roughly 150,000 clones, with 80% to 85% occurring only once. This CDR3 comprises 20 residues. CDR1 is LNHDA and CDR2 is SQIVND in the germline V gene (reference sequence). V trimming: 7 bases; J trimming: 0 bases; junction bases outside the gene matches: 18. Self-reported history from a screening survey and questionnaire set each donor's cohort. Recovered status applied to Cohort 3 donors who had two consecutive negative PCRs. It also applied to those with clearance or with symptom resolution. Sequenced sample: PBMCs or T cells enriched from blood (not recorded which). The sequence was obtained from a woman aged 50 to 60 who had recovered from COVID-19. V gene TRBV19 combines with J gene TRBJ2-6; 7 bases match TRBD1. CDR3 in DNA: TGTGCCAGTATCGAAGTTTTTCCCGGGACAGCCCTCTCTGGGGCCAACGTCCTGACTTTC. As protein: CASIEVFPGTALSGANVLTF. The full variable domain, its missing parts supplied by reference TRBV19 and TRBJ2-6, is DGGITQSPKYLFRKEGQNVTLSCEQNLNHDAMYWYRQDPGQGLRLIYYSQIVNDFQKGDIAEGYSVSREKKESFPLTVTSAQKNPTAFYLCASIEVFPGTALSGANVLTFGAGSRLTVL.